Included here is one T cell receptor beta chain sequence, with context. Germline is not matched at one junction end, which may reflect a read error. The data derive from a study of cytomegalovirus exposure and HLA in healthy donors. The study ran its PCR with 60 Vbeta and 13 Jbeta primers. Assay: immunoSEQ multiplex PCR; the TCRdb copy retains only in-frame clones and omits some. With about 150,000 clones in the sample, the ten largest clones hold around 1.5%. The CDR3 is 9 amino acids. The sequenced sample was PBMCs. The receptor's source is a woman aged 45-59 years in good health and CMV-seronegative. The chain joins TRBV5-3 to TRBJ2-7, with D perhaps matching TRBD2 (5 bases). Being an ORF, TRBV5-3 has a function that is uncertain. As DNA, the CDR3 is TGTGCCAGAAGCCGGACGGGAAGCTTC. It translates to CARSRTGSF.